This TCR beta chain was sequenced in a study of control samples from healthy donors and cancer patients. V gave up 10 bases and J gave up 1 base, with 7 bases separating them. CDR3 length: 12 residues. From germline, CDR1 is MNHNY and CDR2 SVGAGI (reference sequence). Sequencing used immunoSEQ multiplex PCR; TCRdb keeps in-frame clones, though not all of them. The data contain 95,000 to 150,000 clones, about 90% of them seen just once; the ten biggest clones take up 1.5% to 2%. This chain joins TRBV6-6 and TRBJ2-2; D not certain. The sample comprised blood. This receptor was taken from a man between 18 and 29 years old in good health. The CDR3 DNA reads TGTGCCACTGAGCAGAACACCGGGGAGCTGTTTTTT. Its translation: CATEQNTGELFF.